The 18 T cell receptor beta chains in this list originate from one sample, sequenced in a study of T cell changes during pregnancy in multiple sclerosis. Assay used: immunoSEQ multiplex PCR; TCRdb lists only in-frame clones, some missing. This sample has under 70,000 clones; under 95% occur once, and the top ten carry about 0.49%. Sequencing used CD4+ T cells from peripheral blood mononuclear cells, obtained after pregnancy. These receptors were collected from a female donor in good health, enrolled as a control in a pregnancy study.

The chain has TRBV6-6 and TRBJ2-7; tentative D call: TRBD2 (6 bases). Trimming shortened V by 4 bases and J by 3 bases, and 10 bases separated the two germline ends. This CDR3 spans 13 amino acids. The germline CDR1 and CDR2 sequences are MNHNY and SVGAGI (reference sequence). This CDR3 reads CASSSRGGYEQYF. Here the CDR3 DNA reads TGTGCCAGCAGTTCGCGGGGCGGCTACGAGCAGTACTTC.

The chain has TRBV5-6 and TRBJ1-6; no reliable D call. There are 17 residues in the CDR3. Trimming removed 0 bases from V and 0 bases from J, with 10 bases in between. Germline-derived CDR1 and CDR2 are SGHDT and YYEEEE. Here the CDR3 DNA reads TGTGCCAGCAGCTTGGGGCGGACTAGCTCCTATAATTCACCCCTCCACTTT. Amino acids: CASSLGRTSSYNSPLHF.

The rearrangement joins TRBV11-3 to TRBJ2-2, with 8 bases identical to TRBD2. This CDR3 comprises 12 residues. The V segment lost 10 bases and the J segment 3 bases; nucleotides outside the gene matches: 1. Germline CDR1 SGHNT, CDR2 YENEEA. The DNA of the CDR3 is TGTGCCATCGGGAGGGACACCGGGGAGCTGTTTTTT. Translation: CAIGRDTGELFF.

This sequence joins TRBV5-4 and TRBJ1-6; D remains ambiguous. The ends were cut back, 3 bases at V and 10 bases at J, with 14 bases in the middle. This CDR3 contains 14 residues. Germline CDR1 reads SGHNT; CDR2 reads YYREEE (reference sequence). As DNA, the CDR3 is TGTGCCAGCAGCTATAATAGCCCGCGGTCACCCCTCCACTTT. Amino acids: CASSYNSPRSPLHF.

CDR3 protein: CASSLGGSASSYEQYF. CDR3 bases: TGCGCCAGCAGCTTGGGGGGTAGCGCGAGCTCCTACGAGCAGTACTTC. The chain carries TRBV5-1 and TRBJ2-7; D perhaps matches TRBD2 (5 bases). The CDR3 covers 16 residues. Per the germline V gene, CDR1 is SGHRS and CDR2 is YFSETQ. Trimming left V 0 bases short and J 0 bases short, with 13 bases between.

The V gene is TRBV4-1, the J gene TRBJ2-1, with 14 positions matching TRBD2. The CDR3 totals 16 residues. J was trimmed by 8 bases and V by 2 bases; bases with no gene match: 5. Germline CDR1 reads MGHRA; CDR2 reads YSYEKL. The CDR3 region is CASSQPTSGGAYEQFF. The CDR3 nucleotides read TGCGCCAGCAGCCAACCGACTAGCGGGGGGGCCTATGAGCAGTTCTTC.

The chain links TRBV5-4 to TRBJ1-1; D uncertain. There are 13 residues in the CDR3. Germline V lookup: CDR1 SGHNT, CDR2 YYREEE (reference sequence). V was trimmed by 7 bases and J by 1 base, leaving 11 bases between them. The CDR3 nucleotides read TGTGCCAGCCGTTTGTGGGCGAACACTGAAGCTTTCTTT. Protein sequence: CASRLWANTEAFF.

V usage is TRBV30 and J usage is TRBJ1-5; the match to TRBD1 covers 9 bases. Unmatched junction bases numbered 4, after V lost 2 bases and J lost 5 bases. The CDR3 has 14 residues. The germline V gene has CDR1 GTSNPN and CDR2 SVGIG (reference sequence). The CDR3 nucleotides are TGTGCCTGGAGTACCGGACAGGGGTATCAGCCCCAGCATTTT. This encodes CAWSTGQGYQPQHF.

The rearrangement links TRBV6-4 to TRBJ1-4; 7 nucleotides line up with TRBD1. The V and J ends lost 4 bases and 8 bases, in that order; junction bases with no gene match: 16. CDR3 length: 17 amino acids. CDR1 and CDR2 from the germline V gene are MRHNA and SNTAGT. The CDR3 reads CASSVRIRGRINEKLFF. As DNA, the CDR3 is TGTGCCAGCAGTGTGAGAATTAGGGGGCGCATAAACGAAAAACTGTTTTTT.

This chain links TRBV7-3 with TRBJ1-2; D may be TRBD1 (6 bases). V was pared by 5 bases and J by 4 bases, with 20 bases between. This CDR3 has 16 residues. Germline values: CDR1 SGHTA, CDR2 FQGTGA. In nucleotides, the CDR3 is TGTGCCAGCAGCCCCACCCCGTCGGGGACAATCTATGGCTACACCTTC. Translating gives CASSPTPSGTIYGYTF.

The chain has TRBV4-2 and TRBJ2-1; 9 bases agree with TRBD2. CDR1 and CDR2 (germline): LGHNA, YNFKEQ. The V gene end was trimmed by 4 bases and the J gene end by 4 bases; junction bases not matched to a gene: 8. This CDR3 has 16 amino acids. CDR3 sequence: CASSLAASGVYNEQFF. DNA for the CDR3: TGTGCCAGCAGCCTTGCGGCTAGCGGGGTATACAATGAGCAGTTCTTC.

The V call is TRBV6-5, the J call TRBJ1-1; 8 positions agree with TRBD1. V lost 3 bases and J lost 0; bases outside the gene matches: 6. The CDR3 totals 16 residues. CDR1 is MNHEY and CDR2 is SVGAGI in the germline V gene. The CDR3 DNA sequence: TGTGCCAGCAGTTATATCCCGACAGGGGTGAACACTGAAGCTTTCTTT. Its protein product is CASSYIPTGVNTEAFF.

This chain connects TRBV2 to TRBJ1-2, with D perhaps TRBD1 (5 bases). V lost 6 bases to trimming and J lost 7 bases, with 9 bases between them. The CDR3 consists of 11 residues. Germline V gene sequence: CDR1 SNHLY, CDR2 FYNNEI. The CDR3 sequence is CASSRVGGYTF. In nucleotides, the CDR3 is TGTGCCAGCAGCAGGGTAGGTGGCTACACCTTC.

The chain joins TRBV7-2 to TRBJ2-3; possibly TRBD2 for D (5 bases). The CDR3 is 14 amino acids. V was cut by 5 bases and J by 0 bases, with 9 bases left in between. CDR1 is SGHTA and CDR2 is FQGNSA in the germline V gene. DNA of the CDR3: TGTGCCAGCAGCCCCGGACTTAGCACAGATACGCAGTATTTT. Translation gives CASSPGLSTDTQYF.

This chain links TRBV19 with TRBJ1-2; possibly TRBD1 for D (5 bases). V dropped 9 bases and J dropped 2 bases, with 16 bases sitting between them. Germline CDR1 is LNHDA and CDR2 is SQIVND (reference sequence). The length of the CDR3 is 14 residues. For the CDR3, the DNA is TGTGCCAGCCGGCCCGGGACTGGGAACTATGGCTACACCTTC. Amino acids: CASRPGTGNYGYTF.

The chain recombines TRBV6-6 with TRBJ2-7; 8 positions agree with TRBD1. Trimming removed 6 bases from V and 4 bases from J; junction bases left unmatched: 14. The CDR3 runs to 16 residues. CDR1 is MNHNY and CDR2 is SVGAGI in the germline V gene (reference sequence). The CDR3 sequence is CASSLGQGVVGYEQYF. Written as DNA, the CDR3 is TGTGCCAGCAGCCTAGGACAGGGAGTCGTCGGGTACGAGCAGTACTTC.

V usage is TRBV19 and J usage is TRBJ1-3; D gene unclear. The germline V gene encodes CDR1 LNHDA and CDR2 SQIVND (reference sequence). Trimming removed 6 bases from V and 3 bases from J, with 6 bases in between. The length of the CDR3 is 12 residues. The CDR3 region has the DNA TGTGCCAGTAGCGGCGGTGGAAACACCATATATTTT. Amino acid sequence: CASSGGGNTIYF.

The chain joins TRBV6-6 to TRBJ1-1; D may be TRBD1 (5 bases). Trimming pared 0 bases from V and 7 bases from J, leaving 9 bases between. Germline CDR1 and CDR2: MNHNY and SVGAGI (reference sequence). The CDR3 runs to 13 residues. The CDR3 bases are TGTGCCAGCAGTTACTCGCCCAGGGATGAAGCTTTCTTT. It yields the protein CASSYSPRDEAFF.